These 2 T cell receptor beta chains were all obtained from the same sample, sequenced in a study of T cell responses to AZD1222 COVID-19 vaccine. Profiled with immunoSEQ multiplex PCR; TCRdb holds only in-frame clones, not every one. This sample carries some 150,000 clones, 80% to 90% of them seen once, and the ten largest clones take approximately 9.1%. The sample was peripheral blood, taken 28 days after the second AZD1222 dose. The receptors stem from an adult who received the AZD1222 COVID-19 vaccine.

CDR3 coding DNA: TGTGCCAGCAGCTTAGCAGGGACTAGCGGGAGGCGTGAGCAGTTCTTC. Protein product: CASSLAGTSGRREQFF. The chain recombines TRBV11-2 with TRBJ2-1; 15 positions agree with TRBD2. The CDR3 runs 16 residues. V was pared by 1 base and J by 9 bases, with 4 bases of the junction left unmatched. From germline, CDR1 is SGHAT and CDR2 FQNNGV. Combining the CDR3 with reference TRBV11-2 and TRBJ2-1 gives the whole variable domain EAGVAQSPRYKIIEKRQSVAFWCNPISGHATLYWYQQILGQGPKLLIQFQNNGVVDDSQLPKDRFSAERLKGVDSTLKIQPAKLEDSAVYLCASSLAGTSGRREQFFGPGTRLTVL.

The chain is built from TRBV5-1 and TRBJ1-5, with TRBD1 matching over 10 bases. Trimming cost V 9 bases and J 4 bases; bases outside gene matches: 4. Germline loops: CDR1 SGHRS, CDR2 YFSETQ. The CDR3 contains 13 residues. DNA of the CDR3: TGCGCCACCAGGGACAGGGGTAATCAGCCCCAGCATTTT. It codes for CATRDRGNQPQHF.